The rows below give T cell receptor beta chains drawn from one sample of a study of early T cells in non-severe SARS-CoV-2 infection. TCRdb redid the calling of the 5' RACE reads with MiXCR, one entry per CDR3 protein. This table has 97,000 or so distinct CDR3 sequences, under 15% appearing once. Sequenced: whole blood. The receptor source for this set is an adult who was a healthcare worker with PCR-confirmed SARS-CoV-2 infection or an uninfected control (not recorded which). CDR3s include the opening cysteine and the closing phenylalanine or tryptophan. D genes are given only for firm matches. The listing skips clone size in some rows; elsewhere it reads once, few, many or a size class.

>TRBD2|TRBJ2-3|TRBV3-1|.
TGTGCCAGCAGCCAACAGGGACTAGCGGGAAATACGCAGTATTTT
CASSQQGLAGNTQYF
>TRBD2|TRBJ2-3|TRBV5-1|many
TGCGCCAGCAGCTTGTTTACGGGAGGAAAAGGAGATACGCAGTATTTT
CASSLFTGGKGDTQYF
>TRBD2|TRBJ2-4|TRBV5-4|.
TGTGCCAGCAGCTTGGACGGGGGAGGGAACATTCAGTACTTC
CASSLDGGGNIQYF
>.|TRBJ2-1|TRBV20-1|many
TGCAGTGCTAGGGACTCATTTATAGAGGGTGAGCAGTTCTTC
CSARDSFIEGEQFF
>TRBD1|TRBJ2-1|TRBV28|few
TGTGCTAGCAGCCCGACAGGGACCTACAATGAGCAGTTCTTC
CASSPTGTYNEQFF
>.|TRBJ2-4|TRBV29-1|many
TGCAGCTTCTCCTTAGCCAAAAACATTCAGTACTTC
CSFSLAKNIQYF
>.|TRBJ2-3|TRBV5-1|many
TGCGCCAGCACGGGTTCGAGCTATACGCAGTATTTT
CASTGSSYTQYF
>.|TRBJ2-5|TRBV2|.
TGTGCCAGCTCGTACAGCCAAGAGACCCAGTACTTC
CASSYSQETQYF
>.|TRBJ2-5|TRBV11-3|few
TGTGCCAGCAGCACCGGACAGAATCAGGTGGAGACCCAGTACTTC
CASSTGQNQVETQYF
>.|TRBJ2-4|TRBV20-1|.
TGCAGTGCTCGGGAACACCCCGGGGAAGCCAAAAACATTCAGTACTTC
CSAREHPGEAKNIQYF
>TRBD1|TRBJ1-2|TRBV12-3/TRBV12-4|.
TGTGCCAGCAGTTTTTACCCGGTACCGGACAGGGGGCCGGGCTACACCTTC
CASSFYPVPDRGPGYTF
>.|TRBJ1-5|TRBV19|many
TGTGCCAGTACCGATCAAGCGTTGGGCAATCAGCCCCAGCATTTT
CASTDQALGNQPQHF
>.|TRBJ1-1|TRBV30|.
TGTGCCTGGAGCTCGGGGATGAACACTGAAGCTTTCTTT
CAWSSGMNTEAFF
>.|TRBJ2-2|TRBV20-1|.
TGCAGTGCTAGGGCGGAGGACACCGGGGAGCTGTTTTTT
CSARAEDTGELFF
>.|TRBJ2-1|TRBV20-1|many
TGCAGTGCTAGAGATCCCTCACTTAGCGGATCCTACAATGAGCAGTTCTTC
CSARDPSLSGSYNEQFF
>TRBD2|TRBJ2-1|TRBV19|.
TGTGCCAGTAGTTCTGAAGCGGGAGGTGTGGGCAATGAGCAGTTCTTC
CASSSEAGGVGNEQFF
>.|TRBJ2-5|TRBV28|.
TGTGCCAGCTGTCAGACGGGGCTGGGCCAAGAGACCCAGTACTTC
CASCQTGLGQETQYF
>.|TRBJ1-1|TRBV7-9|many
TGTGCCAGCAGCCGGGAGGGCAGGAGCACTGAAGCTTTCTTT
CASSREGRSTEAFF
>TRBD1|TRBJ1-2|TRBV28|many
TGTGCCAGCAGGGACAGGGGGCGCAAGGGAGATGGCTACACCTTC
CASRDRGRKGDGYTF
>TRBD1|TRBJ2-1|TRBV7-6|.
TGTGCCAGCAGCTTTAAATTCCGGGACAGGAAGTCCTACAATGAGCAGTTCTTC
CASSFKFRDRKSYNEQFF
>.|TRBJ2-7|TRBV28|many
TGTGCCAGCAGTTTAGAACGGGAGAGAACCTACGAGCAGTACTTC
CASSLERERTYEQYF
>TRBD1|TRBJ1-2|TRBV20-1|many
TGCAGTGCTGTGACAGGGGTTCGTTTTGGCTACACCTTC
CSAVTGVRFGYTF
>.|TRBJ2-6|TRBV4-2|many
TGTGCCAGCAGGGAAAAGTCCTCTGGGGCCAACGTCCTGACTTTC
CASREKSSGANVLTF
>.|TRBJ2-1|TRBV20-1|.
TGCAGTGCTAGATGGACATCCTACAATGAGCAGTTCTTC
CSARWTSYNEQFF
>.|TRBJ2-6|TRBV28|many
TGTGCCAGCAACCCCTCTGGGGCCAACGTCCTGACTTTC
CASNPSGANVLTF
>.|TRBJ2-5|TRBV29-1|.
TGCAGCGTTCAACAGGGTGGGCGGGAGACCCAGTACTTC
CSVQQGGRETQYF
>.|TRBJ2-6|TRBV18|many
TGTGCCAGCTCACCCAACCCGCGCGGGGCCAACGTCCTGACTTTC
CASSPNPRGANVLTF
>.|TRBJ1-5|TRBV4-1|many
TGCGCCAGCAGCCAAGATCATCTGGATCCACGCAATCAGCCCCAGCATTTT
CASSQDHLDPRNQPQHF